This T cell receptor beta chain was profiled in a study of CD8 T cells in ankylosing spondylitis. The study's findings and limits: Within matched ankylosing spondylitis synovial fluid, disease-linked clones were reportedly significantly enriched. What seemed typical of ankylosing spondylitis blood was a TCR beta motif built from roughly eight highly homologous variants. Disease-linked clones displayed a CD8+ phenotype and appeared relatively rarely in peripheral blood.

Library preparation for TCR beta used quantitative 5'-RACE with molecular barcodes. TCRdb called the 5' RACE reads again in MiXCR, with one record for every CDR3 protein. The table records 350,000 to 450,000 distinct CDR3 sequences, approximately 22% of them present only once. The length of the CDR3 is 15 residues. V was pared by 6 bases and J by 2 bases, with 17 bases between. This clonotype was detected only a few times. The antigen is unknown. The chain couples TRBV12-3 or TRBV12-4 to TRBJ2-7, with D possibly matching TRBD1 (6 bases). Sequencing was carried out using blood, either unsorted or a sorted T cell fraction (not recorded which). The receptor was isolated from a male donor with ankylosing spondylitis or in good health (not recorded which). The CDR3 DNA sequence: TGTGCCAGCAGACCAGGGGTCGCTACGACCTACGAGCAGTACTTC. Protein product: CASRPGVATTYEQYF.